The 5 T cell receptor beta chains listed next were all sequenced from one sample in a study of OX40 agonist ivuxolimab in advanced cancers. Clones were sequenced by immunoSEQ multiplex PCR, and TCRdb holds only the in-frame ones, with some missing. The data show approximately 80,000 clones, with 75% to 95% seen just once and almost 8.5% held by the top ten. Sequenced here: CD4+ or CD8+ T cells sorted from blood, sampled in a trial of the OX40 agonist ivuxolimab. Every receptor here comes from an adult with an advanced solid tumor such as melanoma, head and neck, liver or kidney cancer.

The CDR3 region is CASISGTGVEKLFF. As DNA, the CDR3 is TGTGCCAGCATATCCGGGACAGGGGTCGAAAAACTGTTTTTT. The J gene is TRBJ1-4, the V gene TRBV2; 10 bases align to TRBD1. With V trimmed by 7 bases and J by 8 bases, 7 bases remained unmatched. The CDR3 length is 14 residues. From germline, CDR1 is SNHLY and CDR2 FYNNEI. The complete variable domain, with remaining parts taken from reference TRBV2 and TRBJ1-4, reads EPEVTQTPSHQVTQMGQEVILRCVPISNHLYFYWYRQILGQKVEFLVSFYNNEISEKSEIFDDQFSVERPDGSNFTLKIRSTKLEDSAMYFCASISGTGVEKLFFGSGTQLSVL.

The rearrangement links TRBV25-1 to TRBJ2-1; 13 positions agree with TRBD2. CDR1 is MGHDK and CDR2 is SYGVNS in the germline V gene. This CDR3 has 16 amino acids. V trimming: 3 bases; J trimming: 8 bases; junction bases outside the gene matches: 7. The CDR3 here is CASSDGTSGGADEQFF. The CDR3 DNA reads as TGTGCCAGCAGTGATGGAACTAGCGGGGGGGCCGATGAGCAGTTCTTC.

J is TRBJ2-3 and V is TRBV7-2; tentative D call: TRBD1 (5 bases). Trimming cost V 7 bases and J 2 bases, with 16 bases left between them. The CDR3 extends over 15 amino acids. Germline assignment: CDR1 SGHTA and CDR2 FQGNSA. In DNA form, the CDR3 reads TGTGCCAGCAAGACAGCTATCGGCTTCACAGATACGCAGTATTTT. Translating gives CASKTAIGFTDTQYF.

The chain recombines TRBV6-5 with TRBJ2-5; D is undetermined. The CDR3 length is 14 residues. The ends were cut back, 4 bases at V and 1 base at J, with 10 bases in the middle. Germline assignment: CDR1 MNHEY and CDR2 SVGAGI. As DNA, the CDR3 is TGTGCCAGCAGTTCCAGACTGACCCAAGAGACCCAGTACTTC. Translation: CASSSRLTQETQYF.

With respect to this clone: The sample holds other DNA sequences that translate to the same CDR3. CDR3 residues: CASSPGTDTQYF. Written as DNA, the CDR3 is TGTGCCAGCTCACCAGGCACAGATACGCAGTATTTT. The chain links TRBV18 to TRBJ2-3; D gene ambiguous. Germline V gives CDR1 KGHSH, CDR2 LQKENI. V was cut by 2 bases and J by 1 base, with 1 base left in between. The CDR3 is made up of 12 amino acids.